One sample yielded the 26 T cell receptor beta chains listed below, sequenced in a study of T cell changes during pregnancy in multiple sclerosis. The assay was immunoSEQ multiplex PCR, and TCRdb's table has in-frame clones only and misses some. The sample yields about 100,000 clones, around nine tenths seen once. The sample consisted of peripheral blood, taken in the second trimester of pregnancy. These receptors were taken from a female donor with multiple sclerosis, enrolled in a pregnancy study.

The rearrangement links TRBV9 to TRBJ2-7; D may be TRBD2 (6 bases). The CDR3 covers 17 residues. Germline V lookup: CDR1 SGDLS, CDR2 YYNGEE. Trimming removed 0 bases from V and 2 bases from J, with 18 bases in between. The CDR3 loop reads CASSVGDLPGVTYEQYF. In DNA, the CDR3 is TGTGCCAGCAGCGTAGGAGACCTTCCGGGGGTCACCTACGAGCAGTACTTC.

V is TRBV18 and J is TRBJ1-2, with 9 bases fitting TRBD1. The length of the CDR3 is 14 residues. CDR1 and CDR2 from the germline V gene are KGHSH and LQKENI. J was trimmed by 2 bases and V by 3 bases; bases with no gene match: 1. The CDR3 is CASSPTGGNYGYTF. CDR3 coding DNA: TGTGCCAGCTCACCGACAGGGGGAAACTATGGCTACACCTTC.

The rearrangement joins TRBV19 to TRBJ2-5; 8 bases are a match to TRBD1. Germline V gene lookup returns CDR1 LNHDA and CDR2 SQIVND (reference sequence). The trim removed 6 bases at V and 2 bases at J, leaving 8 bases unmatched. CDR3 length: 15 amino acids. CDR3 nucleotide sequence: TGTGCCAGTAGAATTACCGGGGACAGGCAAGAGACCCAGTACTTC. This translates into CASRITGDRQETQYF. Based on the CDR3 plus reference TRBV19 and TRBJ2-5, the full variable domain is DGGITQSPKYLFRKEGQNVTLSCEQNLNHDAMYWYRQDPGQGLRLIYYSQIVNDFQKGDIAEGYSVSREKKESFPLTVTSAQKNPTAFYLCASRITGDRQETQYFGPGTRLLVL.

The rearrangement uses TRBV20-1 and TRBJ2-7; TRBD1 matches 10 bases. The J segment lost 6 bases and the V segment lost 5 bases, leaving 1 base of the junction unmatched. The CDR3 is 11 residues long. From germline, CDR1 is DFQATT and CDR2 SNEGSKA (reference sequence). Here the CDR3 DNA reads TGCAGTGCTGGGGACAGGGGCGAGCAGTACTTC. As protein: CSAGDRGEQYF.

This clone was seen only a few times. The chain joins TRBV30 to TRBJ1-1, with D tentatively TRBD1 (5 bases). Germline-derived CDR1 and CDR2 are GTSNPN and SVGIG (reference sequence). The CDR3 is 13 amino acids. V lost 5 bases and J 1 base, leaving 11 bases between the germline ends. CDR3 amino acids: CAWASGGNTEAFF. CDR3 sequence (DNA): TGTGCCTGGGCCTCGGGGGGGAACACTGAAGCTTTCTTT.

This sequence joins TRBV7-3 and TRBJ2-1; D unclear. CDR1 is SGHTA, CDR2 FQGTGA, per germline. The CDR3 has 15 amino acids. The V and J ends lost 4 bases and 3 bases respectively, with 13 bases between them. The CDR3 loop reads CASSSDSSLYNEQFF. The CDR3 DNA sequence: TGTGCCAGCAGCTCCGACTCCTCCCTCTACAATGAGCAGTTCTTC.

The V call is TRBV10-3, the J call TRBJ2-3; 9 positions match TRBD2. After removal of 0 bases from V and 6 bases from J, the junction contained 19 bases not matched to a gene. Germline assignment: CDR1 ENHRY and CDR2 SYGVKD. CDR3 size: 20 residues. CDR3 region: CAISESPPGRLAVRADTQYF. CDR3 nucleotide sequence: TGTGCCATCAGTGAGTCTCCCCCCGGCCGACTAGCGGTTAGAGCGGATACGCAGTATTTT.

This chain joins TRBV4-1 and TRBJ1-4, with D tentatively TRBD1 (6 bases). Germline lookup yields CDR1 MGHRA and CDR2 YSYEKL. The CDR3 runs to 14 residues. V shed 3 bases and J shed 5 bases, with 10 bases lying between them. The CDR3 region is CASSQTGINEKLFF. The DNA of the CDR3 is TGCGCCAGCAGCCAGACAGGAATCAATGAAAAACTGTTTTTT.

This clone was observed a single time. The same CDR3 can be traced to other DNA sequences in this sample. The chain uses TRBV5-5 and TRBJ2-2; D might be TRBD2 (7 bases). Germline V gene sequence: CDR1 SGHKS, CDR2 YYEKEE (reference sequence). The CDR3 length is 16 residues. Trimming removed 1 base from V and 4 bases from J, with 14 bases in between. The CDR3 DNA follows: TGTGCCAGCAGCTTGCAAGGGGGGGCGGGCACCGGGGAGCTGTTTTTT. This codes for CASSLQGGAGTGELFF.

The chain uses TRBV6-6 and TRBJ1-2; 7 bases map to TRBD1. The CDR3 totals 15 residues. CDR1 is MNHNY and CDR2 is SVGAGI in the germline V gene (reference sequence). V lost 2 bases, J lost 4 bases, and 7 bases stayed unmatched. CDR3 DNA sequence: TGTGCCAGCAGTTACGGGACAGCTTCTTCCTATGGCTACACCTTC. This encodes CASSYGTASSYGYTF.

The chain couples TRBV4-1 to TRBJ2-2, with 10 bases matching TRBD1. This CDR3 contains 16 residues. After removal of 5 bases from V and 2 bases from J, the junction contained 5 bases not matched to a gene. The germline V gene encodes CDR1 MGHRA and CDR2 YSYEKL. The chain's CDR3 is CASSTTGGANTGELFF. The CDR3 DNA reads TGCGCCAGCAGCACGACAGGGGGCGCAAACACCGGGGAGCTGTTTTTT.

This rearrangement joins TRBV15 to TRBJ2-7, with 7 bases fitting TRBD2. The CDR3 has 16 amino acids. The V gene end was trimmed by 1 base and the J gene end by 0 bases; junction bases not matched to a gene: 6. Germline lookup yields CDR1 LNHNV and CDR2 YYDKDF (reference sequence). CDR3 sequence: CATSRGEGRVSYEQYF. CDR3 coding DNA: TGTGCCACCAGCAGAGGGGAAGGGAGGGTCTCCTACGAGCAGTACTTC. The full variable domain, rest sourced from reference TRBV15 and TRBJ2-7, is DAMVIQNPRYQVTQFGKPVTLSCSQTLNHNVMYWYQQKSSQAPKLLFHYYDKDFNNEADTPDNFQSRRPNTSFCFLDIRSPGLGDTAMYLCATSRGEGRVSYEQYFGPGTRLTVT.

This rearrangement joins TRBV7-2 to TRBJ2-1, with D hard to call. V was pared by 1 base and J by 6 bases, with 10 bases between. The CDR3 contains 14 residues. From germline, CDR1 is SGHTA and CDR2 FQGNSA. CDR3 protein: CASSLEVRSNEQFF. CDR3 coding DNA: TGTGCCAGCAGCTTAGAAGTGAGGAGCAATGAGCAGTTCTTC.

The DNA of the CDR3 is TGCGCCAGCAGCTTGAGCGAGTTCTCCTACAATGAGCAGTTCTTC. Translating it yields CASSLSEFSYNEQFF. The chain recombines TRBV5-1 with TRBJ2-1, with D hard to call. The germline V gene has CDR1 SGHRS and CDR2 YFSETQ. This CDR3 is built from 15 residues. The V gene lost 1 base and the J gene lost 0 bases, with 8 bases spanning the gap.

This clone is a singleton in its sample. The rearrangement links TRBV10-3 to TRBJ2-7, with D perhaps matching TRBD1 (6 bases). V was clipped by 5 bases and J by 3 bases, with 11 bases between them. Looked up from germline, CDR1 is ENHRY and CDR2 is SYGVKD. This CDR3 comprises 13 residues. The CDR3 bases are TGTGCCATCAGTTCAGGGGCGAACTACGAGCAGTACTTC. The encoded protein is CAISSGANYEQYF.

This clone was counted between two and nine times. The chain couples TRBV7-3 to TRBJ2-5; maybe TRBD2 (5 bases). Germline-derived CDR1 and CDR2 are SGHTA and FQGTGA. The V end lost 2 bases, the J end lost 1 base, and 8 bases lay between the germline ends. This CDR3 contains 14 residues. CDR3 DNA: TGTGCCAGCAGCTTACTGGGAGCCCAAGAGACCCAGTACTTC. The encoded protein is CASSLLGAQETQYF.

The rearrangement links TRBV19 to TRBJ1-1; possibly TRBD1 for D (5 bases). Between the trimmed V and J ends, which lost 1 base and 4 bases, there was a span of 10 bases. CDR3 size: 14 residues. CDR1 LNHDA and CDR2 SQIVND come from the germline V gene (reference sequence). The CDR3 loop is CASSIGGAATEAFF. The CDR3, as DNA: TGTGCCAGTAGTATAGGGGGCGCAGCCACTGAAGCTTTCTTT.

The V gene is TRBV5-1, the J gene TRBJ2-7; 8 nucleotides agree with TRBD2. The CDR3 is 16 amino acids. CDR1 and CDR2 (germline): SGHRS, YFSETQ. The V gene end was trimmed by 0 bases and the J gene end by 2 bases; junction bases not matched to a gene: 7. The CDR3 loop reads CASSLGRGAFTYEQYF. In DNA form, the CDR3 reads TGCGCCAGCAGCTTGGGGCGGGGGGCCTTCACCTACGAGCAGTACTTC.

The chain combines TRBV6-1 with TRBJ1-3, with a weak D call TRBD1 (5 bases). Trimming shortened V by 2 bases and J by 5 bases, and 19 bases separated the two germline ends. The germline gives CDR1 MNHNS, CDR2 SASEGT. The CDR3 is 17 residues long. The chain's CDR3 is CASSETLIGVSRNTIYF. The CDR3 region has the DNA TGTGCCAGCAGTGAAACTCTAATAGGGGTTTCGAGAAACACCATATATTTT.

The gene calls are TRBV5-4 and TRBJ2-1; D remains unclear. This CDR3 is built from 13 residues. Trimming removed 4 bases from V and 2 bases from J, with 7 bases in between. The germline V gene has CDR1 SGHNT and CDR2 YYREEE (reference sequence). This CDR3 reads CASSLSAYNEQFF. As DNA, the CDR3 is TGTGCCAGCAGCCTGAGTGCCTACAATGAGCAGTTCTTC.

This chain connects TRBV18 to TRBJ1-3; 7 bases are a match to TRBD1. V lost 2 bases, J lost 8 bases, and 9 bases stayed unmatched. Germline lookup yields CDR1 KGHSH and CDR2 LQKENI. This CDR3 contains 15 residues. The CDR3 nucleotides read TGTGCCAGCTCACCAACAGGGGAGGAGACACACACCATATATTTT. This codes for CASSPTGEETHTIYF.

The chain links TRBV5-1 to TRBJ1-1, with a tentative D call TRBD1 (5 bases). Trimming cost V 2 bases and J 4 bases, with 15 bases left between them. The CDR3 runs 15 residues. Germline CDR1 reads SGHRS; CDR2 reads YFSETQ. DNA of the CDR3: TGCGCCAGCAGCTTATATCAGGGACTAAGCACTGAAGCTTTCTTT. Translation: CASSLYQGLSTEAFF.

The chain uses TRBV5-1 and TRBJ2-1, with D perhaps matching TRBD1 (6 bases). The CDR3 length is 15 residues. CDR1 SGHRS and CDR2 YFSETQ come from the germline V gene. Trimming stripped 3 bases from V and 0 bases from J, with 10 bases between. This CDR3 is CASSWDTSSYNEQFF. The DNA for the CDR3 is TGCGCCAGCAGCTGGGACACGAGCTCCTACAATGAGCAGTTCTTC.

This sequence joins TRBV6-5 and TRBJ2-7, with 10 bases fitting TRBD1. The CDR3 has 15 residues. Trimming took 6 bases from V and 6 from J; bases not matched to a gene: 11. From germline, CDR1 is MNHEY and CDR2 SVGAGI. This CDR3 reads CASRPPGQGSSEQYF. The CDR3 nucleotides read TGTGCCAGCAGACCCCCGGGACAGGGGTCTAGCGAGCAGTACTTC.

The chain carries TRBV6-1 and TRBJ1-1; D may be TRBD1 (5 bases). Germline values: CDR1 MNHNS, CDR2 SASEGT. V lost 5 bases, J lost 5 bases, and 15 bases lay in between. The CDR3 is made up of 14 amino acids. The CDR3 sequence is CASSPPGGGTEAFF. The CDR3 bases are TGTGCCAGCAGTCCCCCGGGGGGGGGAACTGAAGCTTTCTTT.

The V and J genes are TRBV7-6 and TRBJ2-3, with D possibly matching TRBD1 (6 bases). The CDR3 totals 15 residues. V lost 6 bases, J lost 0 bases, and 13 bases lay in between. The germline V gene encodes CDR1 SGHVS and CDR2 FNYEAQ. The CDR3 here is CASSLRTASTDTQYF. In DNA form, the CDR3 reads TGTGCCAGCAGTCTCAGGACAGCAAGCACAGATACGCAGTATTTT.